The 22 T cell receptor beta chains below all came from one sample that was sequenced in a study of blood T cell repertoires in COVID-19. Produced via immunoSEQ multiplex PCR; TCRdb's table is partial and in-frame only. This table has about 270,000 clones, approximately 84% appearing once. The sample consisted of peripheral blood. The receptors here all came from a human donor in a cohort sampled during active COVID-19.

The V gene is TRBV12-5, the J gene TRBJ2-3; 11 bases map to TRBD2. This CDR3 has 16 residues. V gave up 1 base and J gave up 6 bases; unmatched junction bases: 6. Germline-derived CDR1 and CDR2 are LGHNT and FRNRAP. This CDR3 is CASGLGLAGFTDTQYF. CDR3 nucleotides: TGTGCTAGTGGTTTGGGACTAGCGGGGTTCACGGATACGCAGTATTTT.

This clone was recorded once. The chain recombines TRBV7-2 with TRBJ2-1; 13 nucleotides align to TRBD2. Germline-derived CDR1 and CDR2 are SGHTA and FQGNSA. V shed 5 bases, J shed 4 bases, and the junction held 5 bases outside the gene matches. The CDR3 runs to 16 residues. CDR3 coding DNA: TGTGCCAGCAGCCCTCCGGGACTAGCGGGGTACAATGAGCAGTTCTTC. Its translation is CASSPPGLAGYNEQFF.

This chain connects TRBV6-2 or TRBV6-3 to TRBJ2-1; TRBD1 is a possible D gene (5 bases). V lost 4 bases to trimming and J lost 2 bases, with 18 bases between them. The CDR3 totals 17 residues. Germline values: CDR1 MNHEY, CDR2 SVGEGT. CDR3 loop: CASSSQWSRAPYNEQFF. The CDR3 DNA is TGTGCCAGCAGTTCCCAATGGAGCAGGGCTCCCTACAATGAGCAGTTCTTC.

Here the CDR3 reads CASSLGGTVTSGEQFF. The CDR3 nucleotides read TGTGCCAGCAGCTTAGGCGGGACAGTTACCTCGGGAGAGCAGTTCTTC. The chain couples TRBV11-3 to TRBJ2-1; tentatively, D is TRBD1 (7 bases). The CDR3 has 16 amino acids. V was cut by 1 base and J by 10 bases, with 20 bases left in between. The germline V gene encodes CDR1 SGHNT and CDR2 YENEEA.

The gene calls are TRBV6-2 or TRBV6-3 and TRBJ2-7; the D is unclear. Germline-derived CDR1 and CDR2 are MNHEY and SVGEGT. V lost 0 bases, J lost 3 bases, and 9 bases lay in between. This CDR3 contains 14 residues. The CDR3 protein is CASSYSYGYYEQYF. The CDR3 DNA follows: TGTGCCAGCAGTTACTCGTACGGTTACTACGAGCAGTACTTC.

In its sample, this clone was seen once. The gene calls are TRBV6-2 or TRBV6-3 and TRBJ2-7; 8 positions agree with TRBD1. Germline loops: CDR1 MNHEY, CDR2 SVGEGT. The length of the CDR3 is 18 residues. Trimming cost V 3 bases and J 6 bases; bases outside gene matches: 19. The CDR3 sequence: CASSYSETGEAIFSEQYF. CDR3 nucleotides: TGTGCCAGCAGTTATTCGGAGACAGGGGAAGCAATTTTTTCCGAGCAGTACTTC.

The CDR3: CASRRTYEQYF. The CDR3 nucleotides read TGTGCCAGCAGGCGGACCTACGAGCAGTACTTC. The rearrangement joins TRBV2 to TRBJ2-7, with no clear D. Trimming removed 6 bases at V and 2 bases at J, with 5 bases between. Germline V lookup: CDR1 SNHLY, CDR2 FYNNEI. The CDR3 spans 11 residues. The full variable domain, rest sourced from reference TRBV2 and TRBJ2-7, is EPEVTQTPSHQVTQMGQEVILRCVPISNHLYFYWYRQILGQKVEFLVSFYNNEISEKSEIFDDQFSVERPDGSNFTLKIRSTKLEDSAMYFCASRRTYEQYFGPGTRLTVT.

The rearrangement links TRBV5-4 to TRBJ2-4, with D unclear. The V gene lost 1 base and the J gene lost 1 base, with 15 bases spanning the gap. Germline V lookup: CDR1 SGHNT, CDR2 YYREEE (reference sequence). The CDR3 consists of 17 residues. The CDR3 reads CASSLRPSYEAKNIQYF. CDR3 in DNA: TGTGCCAGCAGCTTGCGCCCCTCCTACGAGGCCAAAAACATTCAGTACTTC.

The sample holds one count of this clone. This chain links TRBV12-5 with TRBJ2-3; 13 nucleotides match TRBD2. The CDR3 extends over 20 amino acids. Germline CDR1 is LGHNT and CDR2 is FRNRAP. Germline trimming cut 2 bases from V and 3 bases from J; bases unmatched to any gene: 14. In nucleotides, the CDR3 is TGTGCTAGTGGTTTGTCGCGACTAGCGGGGGGTCCTGCTTTAACAGATACGCAGTATTTT. It yields the protein CASGLSRLAGGPALTDTQYF.

This clone was recorded once. The CDR3 reads CASTRDRGRRGGPQHF. The CDR3 DNA is TGTGCCAGCACCAGGGACAGGGGGCGCCGTGGCGGCCCCCAGCATTTT. V usage is TRBV6-6 and J usage is TRBJ1-5, with 12 bases matching TRBD1. This CDR3 has 16 residues. V dropped 7 bases and J dropped 10; count of bases not matched to a gene: 14. Germline V gene sequence: CDR1 MNHNY, CDR2 SVGAGI (reference sequence).

The chain is built from TRBV28 and TRBJ2-5; 7 bases are a match to TRBD1. V shed 3 bases, J shed 3 bases, and the junction held 13 bases outside the gene matches. The CDR3 has 17 residues. Germline assignment: CDR1 MDHEN and CDR2 SYDVKM. CDR3 loop: CASSLSRTGDKKETQYF. CDR3 nucleotides: TGTGCCAGCAGTTTGTCTCGGACAGGAGATAAAAAAGAGACCCAGTACTTC.

This chain joins TRBV6-4 and TRBJ2-1; D is uncertain. V shed 3 bases and J shed 10 bases, with 13 bases lying between them. The V gene's germline CDR1 is MRHNA and CDR2 SNTAGT. This CDR3 has 13 amino acids. The CDR3 loop reads CASSESSAGEQFF. The DNA for the CDR3 is TGTGCCAGCAGTGAGAGCAGCGCCGGCGAGCAGTTCTTC.

This chain joins TRBV7-6 and TRBJ2-3, with TRBD2 matching over 7 bases. The germline CDR1 and CDR2 sequences are SGHVS and FNYEAQ. V dropped 3 bases and J dropped 0; count of bases not matched to a gene: 9. There are 17 residues in the CDR3. The CDR3: CASSFSLADSSTDTQYF. The DNA for the CDR3 is TGTGCCAGCAGCTTTAGTCTAGCGGATTCGAGCACAGATACGCAGTATTTT. The whole variable domain, filled in from reference TRBV7-6 and TRBJ2-3, reads GAGVSQSPRYKVTKRGQDVALRCDPISGHVSLYWYRQALGQGPEFLTYFNYEAQQDKSGLPNDRFSAERPEGSISTLTIQRTEQRDSAMYRCASSFSLADSSTDTQYFGPGTRLTVL.

This chain connects TRBV2 to TRBJ1-2, with TRBD1 as a possible D gene (6 bases). Trimming shortened V by 3 bases and J by 4 bases, and 15 bases separated the two germline ends. There are 15 residues in the CDR3. From germline, CDR1 is SNHLY and CDR2 FYNNEI. CDR3 loop: CASSEYREIAYGYTF. DNA for the CDR3: TGTGCCAGCAGTGAGTACAGGGAGATAGCCTATGGCTACACCTTC.

This sequence joins TRBV3-1 (or the pseudogene TRBV3-2) and TRBJ1-5; 7 bases agree with TRBD1. Germline loops: CDR1 LGHDT, CDR2 YNNKEL (reference sequence). The CDR3 extends over 14 amino acids. Unmatched junction bases numbered 0, after V lost 4 bases and J lost 0 bases. CDR3 protein: CASSRQGSNQPQHF. The CDR3, as DNA: TGTGCCAGCAGCCGACAGGGTAGCAATCAGCCCCAGCATTTT.

This chain connects TRBV15 to TRBJ1-6, with D unresolved. The germline V gene has CDR1 LNHNV and CDR2 YYDKDF (reference sequence). The CDR3 has 13 amino acids. Trimming left V 1 base short and J 8 bases short, with 6 bases between. CDR3 residues: CATSRASDSPLHF. In nucleotides, the CDR3 is TGTGCCACCAGCAGAGCGTCCGATTCACCCCTCCACTTT. The whole variable domain, filled in from reference TRBV15 and TRBJ1-6, reads DAMVIQNPRYQVTQFGKPVTLSCSQTLNHNVMYWYQQKSSQAPKLLFHYYDKDFNNEADTPDNFQSRRPNTSFCFLDIRSPGLGDTAMYLCATSRASDSPLHFGNGTRLTVT.

The V call is TRBV7-2, the J call TRBJ2-1; 12 bases agree with TRBD2. Germline CDR1 is SGHTA and CDR2 is FQGNSA. The CDR3 extends over 15 amino acids. Losses at the gene ends were 5 bases for V and 5 bases for J; bases not matched to a gene: 4. CDR3 sequence reads: CASSKTSGGNNEQFF. The CDR3 DNA reads as TGTGCCAGCAGCAAAACTAGCGGGGGGAACAATGAGCAGTTCTTC.

The V and J genes are TRBV6-2 or TRBV6-3 and TRBJ2-1; 8 nucleotides match TRBD2. Germline-derived CDR1 and CDR2 are MNHEY and SVGEGT. V gave up 5 bases and J gave up 12 bases; unmatched junction bases: 18. This CDR3 has 16 residues. CDR3 in DNA: TGTGCCAGCAGTCAGTTAACGGGGGGGTCCCGTGGTTCGCAGTTCTTC. Translating gives CASSQLTGGSRGSQFF.

CDR3: CASSIGIIGTGDSPLHF. CDR3 DNA sequence: TGTGCCAGTAGTATAGGGATAATTGGGACAGGAGATTCACCCCTCCACTTT. The chain links TRBV19 to TRBJ1-6; 8 bases fit TRBD1. The V gene's germline CDR1 is LNHDA and CDR2 SQIVND (reference sequence). Losses at the gene ends were 1 base for V and 8 bases for J; bases not matched to a gene: 10. The CDR3 consists of 17 residues.

This chain connects TRBV12-3 or TRBV12-4 to TRBJ2-5, with D maybe TRBD2 (7 bases). V lost 7 bases and J lost 4, with 13 bases in between. This CDR3 region has 13 residues. For the CDR3, the DNA is TGTGCCAGCACCCTGGGGGGGCGAGAGACCCAGTACTTC. Its protein is CASTLGGRETQYF.

The V call is TRBV3-1 (or the pseudogene TRBV3-2), the J call TRBJ1-1; TRBD1 might be the D (5 bases). Trimming left V 3 bases short and J 4 bases short, with 9 bases between. CDR1 and CDR2 from the germline V gene are LGHDT and YNNKEL (reference sequence). The CDR3 covers 13 residues. This CDR3 reads CASSHGRGTEAFF. CDR3 DNA sequence: TGTGCCAGCAGCCACGGGAGGGGCACTGAAGCTTTCTTT.

The rearrangement joins TRBV5-6 to TRBJ2-7, with 8 bases matching TRBD2. Germline CDR1 and CDR2: SGHDT and YYEEEE. CDR3 length equals 17 residues. The V segment lost 3 bases and the J segment 4 bases; nucleotides outside the gene matches: 15. CDR3 in DNA: TGTGCCAGCAGCTCGCTCATCGGAGCGGGAGCCCGATACGAGCAGTACTTC. This sequence encodes CASSSLIGAGARYEQYF.